One and the same sample provided the 27 T cell receptor beta chains below, sequenced in a study of T cell responses to AZD1222 COVID-19 vaccine. The data were produced by immunoSEQ multiplex PCR, yet TCRdb's version contains in-frame clones alone and is incomplete. Of roughly 130,000 clones in the sample, 92% were seen once. This specimen was peripheral blood, taken on day 0 of AZD1222 vaccination. The receptors here all came from an adult in good health.

V is TRBV2 and J is TRBJ1-1, with 7 bases identical to TRBD1. V gave up 10 bases and J gave up 2 bases; unmatched junction bases: 10. Germline V gene data show CDR1 as SNHLY and CDR2 as FYNNEI. This CDR3 region has 14 residues. The CDR3 DNA follows: TGTGCCACGCTCCTACAGGGGTTCAACACTGAAGCTTTCTTT. Its translation is CATLLQGFNTEAFF.

V gene TRBV29-1 combines with J gene TRBJ2-3, with D maybe TRBD2 (6 bases). The CDR3 spans 14 residues. The V and J ends lost 8 bases and 3 bases respectively, with 18 bases between them. CDR1 SQVTM and CDR2 ANQGSEA come from the germline V gene. The CDR3 nucleotides are TGCAGCTCGCTTGGGGACTGGCATACAGATACGCAGTATTTT. The encoded protein is CSSLGDWHTDTQYF.

CDR3 sequence reads: CASSLGAAGMNIGYTF. In DNA, the CDR3 is TGTGCCAGCAGCTTAGGGGCGGCGGGGATGAATATCGGCTACACCTTC. The chain uses TRBV7-9 and TRBJ1-2; D not certain. V gave up 1 base and J gave up 8 bases, with 20 bases separating them. CDR1 SEHNR and CDR2 FQNEAQ come from the germline V gene (reference sequence). The CDR3 runs to 16 residues.

CDR3: CASSPTPGQGKNTEAFF. The CDR3 DNA is TGCGCCAGCAGCCCCACCCCGGGACAGGGGAAGAACACTGAAGCTTTCTTT. This chain joins TRBV5-1 and TRBJ1-1, with 10 bases aligning to TRBD1. V lost 4 bases, J lost 1 base, and 10 bases stayed unmatched. Germline V lookup: CDR1 SGHRS, CDR2 YFSETQ. This CDR3 spans 17 amino acids. The full variable domain, in which reference TRBV5-1 and TRBJ1-1 provide the parts outside the CDR3, is KAGVTQTPRYLIKTRGQQVTLSCSPISGHRSVSWYQQTPGQGLQFLFEYFSETQRNKGNFPGRFSGRQFSNSRSEMNVSTLELGDSALYLCASSPTPGQGKNTEAFFGQGTRLTVV.

In its sample, this clone was seen once. The chain couples TRBV7-8 to TRBJ2-3; 14 bases fit TRBD2. Germline-derived CDR1 and CDR2 are SGHVS and FQNEAQ. Losses at the gene ends were 11 bases for V and 4 bases for J; bases not matched to a gene: 11. The CDR3 length is 16 residues. CDR3 sequence (DNA): TGTGCCTGCTCGGGGACTAGCGGGAGTCTGGCAGATACGCAGTATTTT. It encodes CACSGTSGSLADTQYF.

The genes are TRBV3-1 (or the pseudogene TRBV3-2) and TRBJ2-5; 11 bases fit TRBD2. The CDR3 runs 18 residues. Germline V gene sequence: CDR1 LGHDT, CDR2 YNNKEL (reference sequence). V lost 3 bases, J lost 1 base, and 10 bases stayed unmatched. The CDR3, as DNA: TGTGCCAGCAGCCAGAGGCAATGGACTAGCGGGTTCCAAGAGACCCAGTACTTC. Translating gives CASSQRQWTSGFQETQYF.

The rearrangement joins TRBV5-4 to TRBJ2-1; 7 positions agree with TRBD2. CDR3 length: 16 amino acids. The V gene's germline CDR1 is SGHNT and CDR2 YYREEE (reference sequence). V lost 1 base to trimming and J lost 6 bases; unmatched junction nucleotides: 10. CDR3 region: CASSLMPSGDTNEQFF. CDR3 DNA sequence: TGTGCCAGCAGCTTGATGCCTAGCGGAGACACCAATGAGCAGTTCTTC.

This sequence joins TRBV5-5 and TRBJ2-7; D unresolved. The V end lost 0 bases, the J end lost 2 bases, and 6 bases lay between the germline ends. The germline V gene has CDR1 SGHKS and CDR2 YYEKEE (reference sequence). This CDR3 is 13 amino acids long. The CDR3 DNA reads as TGTGCCAGCAGCTTGGTACAGACCTACGAGCAGTACTTC. It specifies CASSLVQTYEQYF.

This sequence joins TRBV2 and TRBJ2-7; weak D call: TRBD2 (6 bases). Germline V lookup: CDR1 SNHLY, CDR2 FYNNEI. V dropped 3 bases and J dropped 0 bases, with 15 bases sitting between them. The CDR3 has 16 residues. The CDR3 sequence: CASSDPAGRDSYEQYF. The CDR3 DNA follows: TGTGCCAGCAGTGACCCGGCGGGACGAGACTCCTACGAGCAGTACTTC.

The CDR3 is CASSYLPPSGGSYNEQFF. The CDR3 DNA is TGTGCCAGCAGCTACCTCCCCCCTAGCGGGGGCTCCTACAATGAGCAGTTCTTC. The chain has TRBV7-2 and TRBJ2-1; 10 bases agree with TRBD2. The germline CDR1 and CDR2 sequences are SGHTA and FQGNSA. Unmatched junction bases numbered 9, after V lost 4 bases and J lost 0 bases. This CDR3 has 18 amino acids.

V is TRBV5-4 and J is TRBJ1-1; no definite D call. The V gene's germline CDR1 is SGHNT and CDR2 YYREEE (reference sequence). The CDR3 length is 13 residues. Trimming pared 2 bases from V and 3 bases from J, leaving 8 bases between. DNA for the CDR3: TGTGCCAGCAGCTTCTATATGGACACTGAAGCTTTCTTT. It yields the protein CASSFYMDTEAFF.

This chain connects TRBV19 to TRBJ1-2; tentatively, D is TRBD1 (5 bases). CDR1 LNHDA and CDR2 SQIVND come from the germline V gene (reference sequence). CDR3 length: 16 residues. Trimming left V 0 bases short and J 5 bases short, with 16 bases between. CDR3 region: CASSIDRGGTPYGYTF. CDR3 nucleotide sequence: TGTGCCAGTAGTATAGATCGTGGAGGGACCCCTTATGGCTACACCTTC. The full variable domain, with the rest looked up from reference TRBV19 and TRBJ1-2, is DGGITQSPKYLFRKEGQNVTLSCEQNLNHDAMYWYRQDPGQGLRLIYYSQIVNDFQKGDIAEGYSVSREKKESFPLTVTSAQKNPTAFYLCASSIDRGGTPYGYTFGSGTRLTVV.

This clone was observed once. The CDR3 DNA is TGTGCCAGCAGTTCACTTCAGACAGGCCTGAACACTGAAGCTTTCTTT. Amino acids: CASSSLQTGLNTEAFF. This sequence joins TRBV28 and TRBJ1-1; weak D call: TRBD1 (6 bases). Trimming shortened V by 4 bases and J by 0 bases, and 15 bases separated the two germline ends. The CDR3 is 16 residues long. CDR1 is MDHEN, CDR2 SYDVKM, per germline. Using reference TRBV28 and TRBJ1-1 for the parts outside the CDR3, the full variable domain is DVKVTQSSRYLVKRTGEKVFLECVQDMDHENMFWYRQDPGLGLRLIYFSYDVKMKEKGDIPEGYSVSREKKERFSLILESASTNQTSMYLCASSSLQTGLNTEAFFGQGTRLTVV.

This chain uses TRBV30 with TRBJ2-7; possible D gene TRBD2, 5 bases. Germline CDR1 GTSNPN, CDR2 SVGIG (reference sequence). The ends were cut back, 3 bases at V and 0 bases at J, with 12 bases in the middle. The CDR3 is made up of 14 amino acids. CDR3 bases: TGTGCCTGGAGGCGCTCAGGACTCTCCTACGAGCAGTACTTC. Translating gives CAWRRSGLSYEQYF.

This chain joins TRBV5-6 and TRBJ2-1, with D uncertain. The CDR3 runs 12 residues. V lost 1 base and J lost 7, with 6 bases in between. Per germline, CDR1 SGHDT and CDR2 YYEEEE. CDR3 residues: CASSLSMNEQFF. The CDR3 nucleotides are TGTGCCAGCAGCTTGAGTATGAATGAGCAGTTCTTC.

The rearrangement links TRBV30 to TRBJ2-1, with a tentative D call TRBD2 (6 bases). Germline-derived CDR1 and CDR2 are GTSNPN and SVGIG (reference sequence). Trimming cost V 4 bases and J 7 bases, with 23 bases left between them. The CDR3 totals 16 residues. The CDR3 DNA reads as TGTGCCTGGACCGTAGAGAGCCGGGGGAATCGGAATGAGCAGTTCTTC. It encodes CAWTVESRGNRNEQFF.

This chain connects TRBV4-3 to TRBJ1-5; D might be TRBD1 (6 bases). The CDR3 totals 15 residues. V lost 5 bases and J 2 bases, leaving 13 bases between the germline ends. CDR1 is LGHNA, CDR2 YSLEER, per germline. CDR3 bases: TGCGCCAGCAGCTTGGGGGCCGGGGGCAATCAGCCCCAGCATTTT. Translating gives CASSLGAGGNQPQHF.

The chain has TRBV2 and TRBJ2-2; 7 bases match TRBD2. This CDR3 has 14 residues. The ends lost 8 bases at V and 3 bases at J; junction bases unmatched: 6. Germline V gene lookup returns CDR1 SNHLY and CDR2 FYNNEI. The DNA of the CDR3 is TGTGCCAGCCGGAGACTAGCTGACACCGGGGAGCTGTTTTTT. Translating gives CASRRLADTGELFF.

This chain links TRBV7-9 with TRBJ1-2, with 11 bases that match TRBD1. This CDR3 has 15 amino acids. V shed 5 bases and J 2 bases; nucleotides not matched to a gene: 4. Germline V CDR1 and CDR2: SEHNR, FQNEAQ (reference sequence). CDR3 nucleotide sequence: TGTGCCAGCAGCCGGACAGGGGGCGGGAACTATGGCTACACCTTC. The encoded protein is CASSRTGGGNYGYTF.

The chain combines TRBV30 with TRBJ1-4, with unresolved D. CDR1 and CDR2 from the germline V gene are GTSNPN and SVGIG (reference sequence). V was pared by 4 bases and J by 3 bases, with 9 bases between. The CDR3 length is 13 residues. DNA for the CDR3: TGTGCCTGGAACGGGCTAGCTAATGAAAAACTGTTTTTT. This gives the protein CAWNGLANEKLFF.

The chain recombines TRBV28 with TRBJ2-1; 8 nucleotides align to TRBD1. The germline gives CDR1 MDHEN, CDR2 SYDVKM. The CDR3 loop spans 15 amino acids. With 6 bases clipped from V and 6 bases from J, the junction kept 10 bases outside the gene matches. CDR3: CASSHFRGTGNEQFF. The CDR3 DNA is TGTGCCAGCAGCCATTTTAGGGGGACAGGCAATGAGCAGTTCTTC.

J is TRBJ1-5 and V is TRBV4-2, with TRBD1 matching 8 bases. The CDR3 runs to 16 residues. V lost 2 bases and J lost 5; bases outside the gene matches: 8. Germline CDR1 reads LGHNA; CDR2 reads YNFKEQ. The CDR3 protein is CASSQYSDRGDQPQHF. The CDR3 nucleotides are TGTGCCAGCAGCCAATATAGTGACAGGGGCGATCAGCCCCAGCATTTT.

This chain joins TRBV15 and TRBJ2-7, with D uncertain. V lost 1 base to trimming and J lost 7 bases, with 17 bases between them. The CDR3 is 15 residues long. In germline, CDR1 is LNHNV, CDR2 YYDKDF (reference sequence). CDR3: CATSRVATGRGEQYF. The CDR3 bases are TGTGCCACCAGCAGAGTGGCCACCGGGCGAGGAGAGCAGTACTTC.

The rearrangement uses TRBV6-4 and TRBJ2-7; D remains ambiguous. CDR3 length: 16 residues. Between the trimmed V and J ends, which lost 0 bases and 2 bases, there was a span of 14 bases. Germline lookup yields CDR1 MRHNA and CDR2 SNTAGT. This CDR3 is CASSDSFSWNPYEQYF. CDR3 in DNA: TGTGCCAGCAGTGACTCGTTCAGCTGGAACCCCTACGAGCAGTACTTC.

The genes are TRBV4-1 and TRBJ1-2; D ambiguous. V lost 0 bases to trimming and J lost 0 bases, with 5 bases between them. The CDR3 is 14 residues long. Germline V gene data show CDR1 as MGHRA and CDR2 as YSYEKL. The CDR3 DNA reads as TGCGCCAGCAGCCAAGAAGGCACTAACTATGGCTACACCTTC. Amino acid sequence: CASSQEGTNYGYTF.

V is TRBV6-6 and J is TRBJ1-5, with no clear D. Trimming shortened V by 2 bases and J by 9 bases, and 14 bases separated the two germline ends. The CDR3 is made up of 14 amino acids. Germline CDR1 and CDR2: MNHNY and SVGAGI (reference sequence). The CDR3 spells CASSYLPPPGPQHF. For the CDR3, the DNA is TGTGCCAGCAGTTACCTCCCCCCCCCAGGGCCCCAGCATTTT.

The J gene is TRBJ2-1, the V gene TRBV3-1 (or the pseudogene TRBV3-2); 12 nucleotides agree with TRBD2. The CDR3 runs 15 residues. Germline V gene lookup returns CDR1 LGHDT and CDR2 YNNKEL (reference sequence). V was pared by 1 base and J by 7 bases, with 2 bases of the junction left unmatched. The CDR3 spells CASSQGTSGINEQFF. The CDR3 region has the DNA TGTGCCAGCAGCCAAGGGACTAGCGGGATAAATGAGCAGTTCTTC.